Shown below are 8 T cell receptor beta chains from a single sample sequenced in a study of T cells in Graves' hyperthyroidism and ophthalmopathy. Amplification of TCR beta CDR3 regions used RNA as the template. The TCR CDR3 was amplified in a first-round RT-PCR using the HTBI primer set. TCRdb ran MiXCR on the multiplex PCR reads and lists one entry per CDR3 protein. The profile shows around 540,000 distinct CDR3 sequences, about 43% of them singletons. Specimen: peripheral blood or thyroid tissue (not recorded which). These receptors were taken from a woman in her late teens or twenties with Graves' hyperthyroidism.

The V call is TRBV25-1, the J call TRBJ1-2; no definite D call. V was shortened by 7 bases and J by 4 bases, with 22 bases between the two germline ends. The CDR3 contains 16 residues. Germline V gene lookup returns CDR1 MGHDK and CDR2 SYGVNS. CDR3: CASTPSDFRGGYGYTF. In DNA, the CDR3 is TGTGCCAGCACCCCTTCGGATTTTCGGGGTGGCTATGGCTACACCTTC.

The J gene is TRBJ2-7, the V gene TRBV12-3 or TRBV12-4; 12 nucleotides match TRBD2. V was clipped by 4 bases and J by 7 bases; unmatched bases: 11. The length of the CDR3 is 16 residues. In nucleotides, the CDR3 is TGTGCCAGCAGTTCGCCGCTAGCGGGAGGGCCGAAAGAGCAGTACTTC. It specifies CASSSPLAGGPKEQYF.

This clonotype was counted many times. The rearrangement joins TRBV6-5 to TRBJ2-7, with 7 bases that match TRBD2. Germline-derived CDR1 and CDR2 are MNHEY and SVGAGI. The CDR3 has 15 residues. Trimming removed 3 bases from V and 2 bases from J; junction bases left unmatched: 7. The CDR3 region is CASSYSGGGPYEQYF. For the CDR3, the DNA is TGTGCCAGCAGTTATTCGGGAGGAGGGCCCTACGAGCAGTACTTC.

This clonotype turned up a few times. The rearrangement uses TRBV7-2 and TRBJ2-5; possible D gene TRBD1, 6 bases. Germline V gene lookup returns CDR1 SGHTA and CDR2 FQGNSA. The CDR3 sequence is 15 residues long. V was cut by 0 bases and J by 5 bases, with 13 bases left in between. The CDR3 loop reads CASSLAAGVGETQYF. DNA for the CDR3: TGTGCCAGCAGCTTAGCGGCAGGGGTCGGGGAGACCCAGTACTTC.

This clonotype showed up just a few times. The genes are TRBV6-5 and TRBJ1-4, with 8 bases fitting TRBD1. The length of the CDR3 is 15 residues. Trimming at V came to 6 bases and at J to 8 bases, leaving 11 bases not matched to a gene. The germline V gene encodes CDR1 MNHEY and CDR2 SVGAGI. CDR3 DNA sequence: TGTGCCAGCAGAGGGACAGGTTCCCCGGGAGAAAAACTGTTTTTT. Translating gives CASRGTGSPGEKLFF.

This clonotype was seen a few times. The chain joins TRBV7-2 to TRBJ2-7; no firm D call. Trimming took 1 base from V and 3 from J, leaving 10 bases between them. From germline, CDR1 is SGHTA and CDR2 FQGNSA. The CDR3 loop spans 14 amino acids. CDR3 amino acids: CASSLDRSNYEQYF. The CDR3 nucleotides are TGTGCCAGCAGCTTAGACCGGAGTAACTACGAGCAGTACTTC. The whole variable domain, filled in from reference TRBV7-2 and TRBJ2-7, reads GAGVSQSPSNKVTEKGKDVELRCDPISGHTALYWYRQSLGQGLEFLIYFQGNSAPDKSGLPSDRFSAERTGGSVSTLTIQRTQQEDSAVYLCASSLDRSNYEQYFGPGTRLTVT.

This clonotype was counted many times. The V gene is TRBV20-1, the J gene TRBJ2-7, with D perhaps matching TRBD1 (5 bases). V was trimmed by 1 base and J by 3 bases, leaving 10 bases between them. The germline V gene has CDR1 DFQATT and CDR2 SNEGSKA (reference sequence). The CDR3 runs 13 residues. In DNA form, the CDR3 reads TGCAGTGCTAGAGGACAGCTAAACTACGAGCAGTACTTC. Translating it yields CSARGQLNYEQYF.

In this sample, this clonotype turned up a few times. The rearrangement joins TRBV7-9 to TRBJ2-7; 9 nucleotides align to TRBD1. Germline-derived CDR1 and CDR2 are SEHNR and FQNEAQ (reference sequence). The junction had 6 bases not matched to a gene; V was cut back by 4 bases and J by 2 bases. The CDR3 sequence is 15 residues long. DNA for the CDR3: TGTGCCAGCAGCTACCGGGACAGGGATACCTACGAGCAGTACTTC. This encodes CASSYRDRDTYEQYF. The entire variable domain, with the rest obtained from reference TRBV7-9 and TRBJ2-7, is as follows: DTGVSQNPRHKITKRGQNVTFRCDPISEHNRLYWYRQTLGQGPEFLTYFQNEAQLEKSRLLSDRFSAERPKGSFSTLEIQRTEQGDSAMYLCASSYRDRDTYEQYFGPGTRLTVT.